The rows below give T cell receptor beta chains drawn from one sample of a study of CDR3 diversity in severe acne. TCRdb ran MiXCR on the PCR reads and lists one entry per CDR3 protein. Of approximately 77,000 distinct CDR3 sequences in the sample, under 55% were seen once. Source material: blood. These receptors all stem from a male donor with severe acne vulgaris. CDR3s include the opening cysteine and the closing phenylalanine or tryptophan. D genes are given only for firm matches. Some rows mark clone size as missing; the rest say once, few, many or name a class of expanded clone.

TRBJ2-1 | 13 | TRBV20-1 | . | . | TGCAGTGCTCTGGGCGGGCCCCGCAATGAGCAGTTCTTC | CSALGGPRNEQFF
TRBJ2-7 | 13 | TRBV6-2/TRBV6-3 | . | . | TGTGCCAGCAGTTACCTGGAAACCTACGAGCAGTACTTC | CASSYLETYEQYF
TRBJ2-4 | 12 | TRBV29-1 | . | TRBD1 | TGCAGCGTGGACAGGGCCAAAAACATTCAGTACTTC | CSVDRAKNIQYF
TRBJ2-1 | 15 | TRBV12-5 | . | TRBD2 | TGTGCTAGTGGCAGGGGACTAGCGGGAGTCAATGAGCAGTTCTTC | CASGRGLAGVNEQFF
TRBJ2-7 | 17 | TRBV2 | . | TRBD2 | TGTGCCAGCAGAGACAGACTAGCGGGAGCTACCTCCTACGAGCAGTACTTC | CASRDRLAGATSYEQYF
TRBJ2-5 | 14 | TRBV11-1 | . | TRBD2 | TGTGCCAGCAGCCTAGGGGCTAGCGGAGAGACCCAGTACTTC | CASSLGASGETQYF
TRBJ1-1 | 15 | TRBV10-2 | many | . | TGCGCCAGCAGGGGACTACAGGGATTATACACTGAAGCTTTCTTT | CASRGLQGLYTEAFF
TRBJ2-7 | 15 | TRBV16 | few | TRBD2 | TGTGCCAGCAGCCCGACTAGCGTTGGTTCCTACGAGCAGTACTTC | CASSPTSVGSYEQYF
TRBJ2-5 | 17 | TRBV20-1 | few | TRBD2 | TGCAGTGCTAGAGTCTTCGTAGCAGGGCGGGGGAGGGAGACCCAGTACTTC | CSARVFVAGRGRETQYF
TRBJ2-6 | 16 | TRBV20-1 | . | . | TGCAGTGCTGCAGGGGGGTACTTTTCTGGGGCCAACGTCCTGACTTTC | CSAAGGYFSGANVLTF
TRBJ1-1 | 12 | TRBV6-5 | many | . | TGTGCCAGCGGGGAACTCGGCACTGAAGCTTTCTTT | CASGELGTEAFF
TRBJ2-1 | 13 | TRBV18 | many | TRBD2 | TGTGCCAGCTCACCCGGACTAGCGGGAGTCAAGTTCTTC | CASSPGLAGVKFF
TRBJ2-3 | 14 | TRBV7-8 | . | TRBD1 | TGTACCAGCAGCTTCGCAGGGGGCGTAGATACGCAGTATTTT | CTSSFAGGVDTQYF
TRBJ2-3 | 17 | TRBV6-4 | few | TRBD2 | TGTGCCAGCAGTGACTCTAGCGGGGGGGCTAGCACAGATACGCAGTATTTT | CASSDSSGGASTDTQYF